These T cell receptor beta chains were read from a single sample in a study of memory CD4+ T cells and cytomegalovirus serostatus. Clones were sequenced by immunoSEQ multiplex PCR, and TCRdb holds only the in-frame ones, with some missing. The data show 40,000 to 55,000 clones, about 80% seen once. Sequenced material: memory CD4+ T cells from blood. These TCRs come from an adult in good health and CMV-seropositive. Both conserved end residues are part of each CDR3. A D gene is named only where the DNA matches it firmly. Size tells how often a clone was seen (once, few, many) or the class of an expanded clone, and some rows leave it out.

j_gene,v_gene,abundance,d_gene,len,CDR3nt,CDR3aa
TRBJ1-1,TRBV5-1,NA,NA,16,TGCGCCAGCAGCTTGAGTACCGACTGGGTGAACACTGAAGCTTTCTTT,CASSLSTDWVNTEAFF
TRBJ2-7,TRBV30,NA,NA,16,TGTGCCTGGAGTGCCATAAACAGGGCCACAGGATGGGAGCAGTACTTC,CAWSAINRATGWEQYF
TRBJ2-2,TRBV7-2,NA,TRBD2,18,TGTGCCAGCAGCTTAGTTTGGCGGGGGGGCACGAACACCGGGGAGCTGTTTTTT,CASSLVWRGGTNTGELFF
TRBJ2-5,TRBV29-1,once,NA,13,TGCAGCGTTGGTGCCCAGGGGGGGGAGACCCAGTACTTC,CSVGAQGGETQYF
TRBJ1-5,TRBV5-5,few,TRBD1,15,TGTGCCAGCAGCTTGAAGGCAGGGGGTAATCAGCCCCAGCATTTT,CASSLKAGGNQPQHF
TRBJ2-7,TRBV7-3,NA,TRBD2,16,TGTGCCAGCAGCTTAATCGGTAGCGGGAGGGCCTACGAGCAGTACTTC,CASSLIGSGRAYEQYF
TRBJ2-2,TRBV5-1,NA,NA,14,TGCGCCAGCCGCGAGACGGAAAACACCGGGGAGCTGTTTTTT,CASRETENTGELFF
TRBJ1-2,TRBV19,NA,NA,14,TGTGCCAGTAGTACAGGAGGGGGGAACTATGGCTACACCTTC,CASSTGGGNYGYTF
TRBJ2-7,TRBV5-6,NA,NA,16,TGTGCCAGCAGCTTATATGGGGCCGCGGCTGACTACGAGCAGTACTTC,CASSLYGAAADYEQYF
TRBJ1-2,TRBV4-3,NA,NA,14,TGCGCCAGCAGCCAAGGGTGGGGGGCCTATGGCTACACCTTC,CASSQGWGAYGYTF
TRBJ2-1,TRBV30,NA,TRBD2,14,TGTGCCTGGAGTGTAGGGGCTAGCGGGGGTGAGCAGTTCTTC,CAWSVGASGGEQFF
TRBJ1-6,TRBV18,NA,NA,17,TGTGCCAGCTCACGACGGGAACAGAGCTCCTATAATTCACCCCTCCACTTT,CASSRREQSSYNSPLHF
TRBJ1-2,TRBV2,few,TRBD1,12,TGTGCCAGCAGTGAAACTCGGGACAGGGTAACCTTC,CASSETRDRVTF
TRBJ2-4,TRBV7-9,NA,NA,15,TGTGCCAGCAGCCCCAGACAGTTGGCCCAACGCATTCAGTACTTC,CASSPRQLAQRIQYF
TRBJ2-1,TRBV7-6,NA,NA,18,TGTGCCAGCAGCTTAGATACCGGGGCGGGGAGAATCGGCGATGAGCAGTTCTTC,CASSLDTGAGRIGDEQFF
TRBJ2-7,TRBV7-2,NA,TRBD1,15,TGTGCCAGCAGCCCCCGGACAGGGGGCGAGTACGAGCAGTACTTC,CASSPRTGGEYEQYF
TRBJ2-2,TRBV7-9,NA,TRBD2,16,TGTGCCAGCAGCTTCTCTAGCGGGTTTTACACCGGGGAGCTGTTTTTT,CASSFSSGFYTGELFF
TRBJ2-1,TRBV2,few,NA,15,TGTGCCAGCAGTGACCGACTAGGCCGCTACAATGAGCAGTTCTTC,CASSDRLGRYNEQFF
TRBJ2-1,TRBV29-1,NA,NA,15,TGCAGCGTTGACCACGAGGAGGGGGTCAACAATGAGCAGTTCTTC,CSVDHEEGVNNEQFF
TRBJ2-5,TRBV7-2,NA,NA,15,TGTGCCAGCAGCTTAGAAGGGGCGTGGGAAGAGACCCAGTACTTC,CASSLEGAWEETQYF
TRBJ1-1,TRBV27,NA,NA,17,TGTGCCAGCAGTTTAAAGACAGGCGCATTTATGAACACTGAAGCTTTCTTT,CASSLKTGAFMNTEAFF
TRBJ2-1,TRBV2,NA,NA,14,TGTGCCAGCAGTGAAGCGCTTGGGGGACATGAGCAGTTCTTC,CASSEALGGHEQFF
TRBJ2-5,TRBV4-3,NA,TRBD2,22,TGCGCCAGCAGCCCGCCCGCCCTTAGGACTAGCGGGGGGCGGGGGTGGAGCGAGACCCAGTACTTC,CASSPPALRTSGGRGWSETQYF
TRBJ2-1,TRBV27,once,TRBD2,16,TGTGCCAGCAGTTCCCTAGCGGGGGACCCCTACAATGAGCAGTTCTTC,CASSSLAGDPYNEQFF
TRBJ2-5,TRBV6-5,NA,TRBD1,15,TGTGCCAGCAGTGTCCGACAGGGGCGGGGAGAGACCCAGTACTTC,CASSVRQGRGETQYF
TRBJ2-3,TRBV4-1,NA,NA,16,TGCGCCAGCAGCCAAGGGGCAGGGGAGTACACAGATACGCAGTATTTT,CASSQGAGEYTDTQYF
TRBJ1-2,TRBV19,few,NA,11,TGTGCCAGTGGGCAGGGGATCGGCTACACCTTC,CASGQGIGYTF
TRBJ1-1,TRBV27,few,NA,14,TGTGCCAGCAGTGCCGGTAGGGGAGACACTGAAGCTTTCTTT,CASSAGRGDTEAFF
TRBJ2-1,TRBV7-9,NA,TRBD2,15,TGTGCCAGCAGCCCTGGACTAGCGGGAGGTGGGGAGCAGTTCTTC,CASSPGLAGGGEQFF
TRBJ1-6,TRBV6-5,NA,NA,14,TGTGCCAGCAGTTACTCGACGGGGGATTCACCCCTCCACTTT,CASSYSTGDSPLHF
TRBJ2-7,TRBV6-5,NA,NA,14,TGTGCCAGCAGCCCCCGGGGACACACCTACGAGCAGTACTTC,CASSPRGHTYEQYF
TRBJ2-3,TRBV2,NA,NA,14,TGTGCCGCGAGGGCGGACTCCCACACAGATACGCAGTATTTT,CAARADSHTDTQYF
TRBJ1-4,TRBV9,NA,NA,13,TGTGCCAGCAGCGTCTCTCCCTCTGAAAAACTGTTTTTT,CASSVSPSEKLFF
TRBJ1-5,TRBV13,NA,NA,14,TGTGCCAGCAGTGACTCGGCCGACGATCAGCCCCAGCATTTT,CASSDSADDQPQHF
TRBJ2-1,TRBV21-1,NA,NA,16,TGTGCCAGCAGCAAAGGAAGTCGGCAGGGGGTCGATGAGCAGTTCTTC,CASSKGSRQGVDEQFF
TRBJ2-7,TRBV30,NA,TRBD1,12,TGTGCCTCCCACCAGGGGGCGGGGGAGCAGTACTTC,CASHQGAGEQYF
TRBJ2-3,TRBV12-5,NA,TRBD1,14,TGTGCTAGTGGACTCGACAGGGCAACAGATACGCAGTATTTT,CASGLDRATDTQYF
TRBJ1-1,TRBV10-3,few,NA,11,TGTGCCATCAGACAGAACACTGAAGCTTTCTTT,CAIRQNTEAFF
TRBJ1-6,TRBV30,NA,TRBD1,14,TGTGCCTGGGAGGGGGGGACAGGGAACGGCCCCCTCCACTTT,CAWEGGTGNGPLHF
TRBJ2-3,TRBV5-6,NA,NA,14,TGTGCCAGCAGTCCTCCGTCGGGGTCGAACACGCAGTATTTT,CASSPPSGSNTQYF
TRBJ1-3,TRBV28,once,NA,14,TGTGCCAGCAGTTTAATGGGTGGTGGAAACACCATATATTTT,CASSLMGGGNTIYF
TRBJ2-1,TRBV7-9,NA,NA,14,TGTGCCAGCAGCTTAGGGGGGTCATCAAATGAGCAGTTCTTC,CASSLGGSSNEQFF
TRBJ1-1,TRBV28,NA,NA,12,TGTGCCAGCATCCCGGACGGTAGTCAAGCTTTCTTT,CASIPDGSQAFF
TRBJ2-5,TRBV9,NA,NA,16,TGTGCCAGCAGCGTAGGTCTTCGAGGGGCCGGAGAGACCCAGTACTTC,CASSVGLRGAGETQYF
TRBJ1-1,TRBV19,NA,NA,14,TGTGCCAGTAGTATAGCTGGGGGCCACACTGAAGCTTTCTTT,CASSIAGGHTEAFF